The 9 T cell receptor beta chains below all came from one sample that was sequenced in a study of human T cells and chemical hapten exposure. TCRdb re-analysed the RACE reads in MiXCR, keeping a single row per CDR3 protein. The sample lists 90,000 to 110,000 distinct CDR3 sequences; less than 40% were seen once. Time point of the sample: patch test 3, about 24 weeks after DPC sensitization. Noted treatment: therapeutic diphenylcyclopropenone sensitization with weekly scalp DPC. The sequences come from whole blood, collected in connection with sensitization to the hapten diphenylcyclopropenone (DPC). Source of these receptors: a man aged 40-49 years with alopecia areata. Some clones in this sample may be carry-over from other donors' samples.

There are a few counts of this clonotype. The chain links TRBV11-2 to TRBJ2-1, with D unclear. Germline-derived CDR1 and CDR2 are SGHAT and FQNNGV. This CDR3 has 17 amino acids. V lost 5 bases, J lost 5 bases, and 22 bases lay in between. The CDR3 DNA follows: TGTGCCAGCAGCCTCCGAAGGGTTACCCGCTTGAACAATGAGCAGTTCTTC. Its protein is CASSLRRVTRLNNEQFF.

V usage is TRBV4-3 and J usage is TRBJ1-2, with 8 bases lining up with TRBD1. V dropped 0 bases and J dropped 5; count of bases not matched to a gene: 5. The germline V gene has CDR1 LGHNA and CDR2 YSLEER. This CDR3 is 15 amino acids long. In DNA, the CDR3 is TGCGCCAGCAGCCAAGAACTCAGGGGGCATTATGGCTACACCTTC. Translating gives CASSQELRGHYGYTF.

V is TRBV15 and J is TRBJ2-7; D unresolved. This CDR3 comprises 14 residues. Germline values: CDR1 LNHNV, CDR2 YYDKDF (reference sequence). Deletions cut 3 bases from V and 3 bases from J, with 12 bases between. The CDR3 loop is CATSRQLNSYEQYF. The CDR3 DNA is TGTGCCACCAGCAGGCAACTGAACAGCTACGAGCAGTACTTC.

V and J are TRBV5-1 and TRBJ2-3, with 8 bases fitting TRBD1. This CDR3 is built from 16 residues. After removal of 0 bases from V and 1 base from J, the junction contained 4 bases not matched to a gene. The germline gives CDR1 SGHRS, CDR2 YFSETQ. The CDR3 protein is CASSLGTGGGTDTQYF. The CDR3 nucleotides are TGCGCCAGCAGCTTGGGTACAGGGGGAGGCACAGATACGCAGTATTTT.

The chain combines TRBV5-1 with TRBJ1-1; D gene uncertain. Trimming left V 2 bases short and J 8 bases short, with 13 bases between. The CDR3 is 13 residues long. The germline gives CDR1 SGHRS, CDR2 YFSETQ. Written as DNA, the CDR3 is TGCGCCAGCAGCTTCGGGCAGGCCCCCGAAGCTTTCTTT. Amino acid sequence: CASSFGQAPEAFF.

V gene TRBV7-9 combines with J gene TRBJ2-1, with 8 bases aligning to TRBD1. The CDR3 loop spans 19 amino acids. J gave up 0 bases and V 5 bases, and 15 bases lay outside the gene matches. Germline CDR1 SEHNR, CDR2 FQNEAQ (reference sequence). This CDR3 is CASSLRDRMNYSSYNEQFF. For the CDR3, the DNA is TGTGCCAGCAGCCTTCGGGACAGGATGAATTACAGCTCCTACAATGAGCAGTTCTTC.

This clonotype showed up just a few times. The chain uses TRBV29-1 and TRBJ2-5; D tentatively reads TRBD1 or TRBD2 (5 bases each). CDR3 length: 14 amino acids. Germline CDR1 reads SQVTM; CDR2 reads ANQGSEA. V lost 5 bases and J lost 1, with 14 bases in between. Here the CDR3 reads CSVPGRTFQETQYF. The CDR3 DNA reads TGCAGCGTTCCGGGACGGACGTTCCAAGAGACCCAGTACTTC.

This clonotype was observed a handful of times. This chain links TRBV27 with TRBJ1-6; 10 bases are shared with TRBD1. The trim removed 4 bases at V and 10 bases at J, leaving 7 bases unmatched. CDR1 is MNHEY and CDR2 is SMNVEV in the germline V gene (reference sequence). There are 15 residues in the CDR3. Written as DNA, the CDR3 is TGTGCCAGCAGTTCCCAGGGACAGGGGAGATCACCCCTCCACTTT. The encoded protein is CASSSQGQGRSPLHF.

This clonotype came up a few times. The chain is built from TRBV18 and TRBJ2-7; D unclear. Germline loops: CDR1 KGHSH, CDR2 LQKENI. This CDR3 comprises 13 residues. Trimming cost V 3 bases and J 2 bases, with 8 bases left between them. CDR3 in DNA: TGTGCCAGCTCACCGGGCAGTACCTACGAGCAGTACGTC. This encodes CASSPGSTYEQYV.